Below, 2 T cell receptor beta chains from the same sample are listed, as sequenced in a study of blood T cells in healthy people across ages. The authors ran a second PCR of roughly 6 to 12 cycles using a sample-barcoded 5' primer and a J-beta primer mix. One entry per CDR3 protein results from TCRdb running MiXCR on the 5' RACE reads. The table includes 1.5 million to 2 million distinct CDR3 sequences, 28% detected once. Sequences were obtained from blood. These receptors came from a woman under 40 in good health.

With regard to this clonotype: This may arise from a read error, as a much more abundant clone is one base away. The V gene is TRBV5-1, the J gene TRBJ2-7, with D perhaps TRBD1 (6 bases). The CDR3 has 15 amino acids. V lost 0 bases and J lost 0, with 10 bases in between. Germline CDR1 and CDR2: SGHRS and YFSETQ. CDR3 residues: CASSLGRGNSYEQYF. DNA for the CDR3: TGCGCCAGCAGCTTGGGCAGGGGAAACTCCTACGAGCAGTACTTC.

This clonotype was picked up a small number of times. CDR3 sequence (DNA): TGCGCCAGCAGCTCGGACGAAGGAGCGACCCAGTACTTC. Encoded protein: CASSSDEGATQYF. The chain recombines TRBV5-1 with TRBJ2-5; D call uncertain. Trimming took off 3 bases at V and 7 bases at J, with 13 bases between the two ends. CDR1 SGHRS and CDR2 YFSETQ come from the germline V gene. The CDR3 loop spans 13 amino acids.